Each of the 20 T cell receptor beta chains below was sequenced from the same sample in a study of long-term antiretroviral therapy in people with HIV. At survey level, the immunoSEQ assay was run in its v3.0 version. The protocol was immunoSEQ multiplex PCR, while the TCRdb copy is restricted to in-frame clones and leaves out a portion. The data show tens of thousands of clones, 86% seen once. The input for sequencing was unsorted PBMCs, taken approximately 2.6 years after starting antiretroviral therapy. The receptors come from a man aged 40-55 years with HIV.

The chain employs TRBV28 and TRBJ2-7; D may be TRBD2 (6 bases). This CDR3 spans 17 amino acids. Germline V gene data show CDR1 as MDHEN and CDR2 as SYDVKM. Between the trimmed V and J ends, which lost 10 bases and 0 bases, there was a span of 25 bases. In DNA form, the CDR3 reads TGTGCCACCGACCGCCTCGACGGCGGGGAATCCTCCTACGAGCAGTACTTC. Translated, it gives CATDRLDGGESSYEQYF.

Worth noting for this clone: It is unclear where the CDR3 begins or ends on the DNA, so no DNA is shown, and the CDR3 is as TCRdb lists it. This chain joins TRBV7-2 and TRBJ2-7; no check of the table's D call, TRBD2, against the DNA was made. Per the germline V gene, CDR1 is SGHTA and CDR2 is FQGNSA. The CDR3 is 14 residues long, counting both termini. The CDR3 sequence: CASSLQVGEGSEYF.

J is TRBJ2-7 and V is TRBV7-2; D gene uncertain. Germline V gene sequence: CDR1 SGHTA, CDR2 FQGNSA. This CDR3 has 14 residues. V was pared by 7 bases and J by 2 bases, with 15 bases between. This CDR3 reads CASTQTGGTYEQYF. The CDR3 DNA follows: TGTGCCAGCACTCAGACGGGCGGTACCTACGAGCAGTACTTC.

This clone was seen a single time. V and J are TRBV28 and TRBJ1-4; no clear D gene. The germline V and J ends were trimmed by 10 bases and 4 bases, with 13 bases remaining between them. CDR1 is MDHEN, CDR2 SYDVKM, per germline. The CDR3 totals 13 residues. Here the CDR3 DNA reads TGTGCCATCTTAGATGGCTTTAATGAAAAACTGTTTTTT. It encodes CAILDGFNEKLFF.

The chain combines TRBV6-5 with TRBJ1-1; D perhaps matches TRBD1 (5 bases). The ends were cut back, 8 bases at V and 0 bases at J, with 13 bases in the middle. Germline lookup yields CDR1 MNHEY and CDR2 SVGAGI. CDR3 size: 14 residues. CDR3: CASGAGEMNTEAFF. DNA for the CDR3: TGTGCCAGCGGGGCGGGAGAAATGAACACTGAAGCTTTCTTT.

The chain has TRBV11-2 and TRBJ2-1, with unresolved D. V was trimmed by 1 base and J by 0 bases, leaving 7 bases between them. Germline CDR1 reads SGHAT; CDR2 reads FQNNGV. CDR3 length: 15 amino acids. The DNA for the CDR3 is TGTGCCAGCAGCTTAGCGCCCAACTCCTACAATGAGCAGTTCTTC. Its protein product is CASSLAPNSYNEQFF. Supplemented by reference TRBV11-2 and TRBJ2-1, the full variable domain reads EAGVAQSPRYKIIEKRQSVAFWCNPISGHATLYWYQQILGQGPKLLIQFQNNGVVDDSQLPKDRFSAERLKGVDSTLKIQPAKLEDSAVYLCASSLAPNSYNEQFFGPGTRLTVL.

In its sample, this clone was seen once. The chain links TRBV10-1 to TRBJ2-7; maybe TRBD1 (6 bases). The CDR3 length is 13 residues. CDR1 is WNHNN, CDR2 SYGVQD, per germline (reference sequence). V was shortened by 5 bases and J by 2 bases, with 10 bases between the two germline ends. The CDR3 coding sequence is TGCGCCAGCAGTCGGACAGTTCCCTACGAGCAGTACTTC. It specifies CASSRTVPYEQYF.

This sequence joins TRBV19 and TRBJ2-7; a possible D gene is TRBD2 (6 bases). The V and J ends lost 5 bases and 3 bases respectively, with 14 bases between them. This CDR3 is built from 14 residues. Germline CDR1 and CDR2: LNHDA and SQIVND (reference sequence). CDR3 nucleotide sequence: TGTGCCAGTAGTTCCCACGGGGGATTCTACGAGCAGTACTTC. Its protein product is CASSSHGGFYEQYF.

This chain links TRBV5-6 with TRBJ2-7, with 9 bases lining up with TRBD2. The V gene's germline CDR1 is SGHDT and CDR2 YYEEEE. The CDR3 length is 16 residues. Germline trimming cut 2 bases from V and 4 bases from J; bases unmatched to any gene: 10. The DNA for the CDR3 is TGTGCCAGCAGCTTAAGGGCGGGGGGGTTCTTGTACGAGCAGTACTTC. This codes for CASSLRAGGFLYEQYF.

V and J are TRBV15 and TRBJ1-4; D possibly corresponds to TRBD1 (6 bases). The ends were cut back, 6 bases at V and 1 base at J, with 12 bases in the middle. CDR1 and CDR2 from the germline V gene are LNHNV and YYDKDF (reference sequence). This CDR3 is 15 amino acids long. CDR3 residues: CATRGDKGTNEKLFF. Here the CDR3 DNA reads TGTGCCACCAGGGGGGACAAGGGAACTAATGAAAAACTGTTTTTT.

The sample holds a few counts of this clone. This rearrangement joins TRBV19 to TRBJ2-2, with TRBD2 identical over 8 bases. Per the germline V gene, CDR1 is LNHDA and CDR2 is SQIVND (reference sequence). Trimming removed 3 bases from V and 5 bases from J; junction bases left unmatched: 8. The CDR3 sequence is 16 residues long. CDR3 region: CASSIGTSGRTGELFF. DNA of the CDR3: TGTGCCAGTAGTATTGGCACTAGCGGTAGGACCGGGGAGCTGTTTTTT. Full variable domain (rest looked up from reference TRBV19 and TRBJ2-2): DGGITQSPKYLFRKEGQNVTLSCEQNLNHDAMYWYRQDPGQGLRLIYYSQIVNDFQKGDIAEGYSVSREKKESFPLTVTSAQKNPTAFYLCASSIGTSGRTGELFFGEGSRLTVL.

The chain combines TRBV7-3 with TRBJ1-1; D might be TRBD1 (5 bases). The V gene's germline CDR1 is SGHTA and CDR2 FQGTGA. This CDR3 has 13 amino acids. V was shortened by 2 bases and J by 1 base, with 5 bases between the two germline ends. CDR3 region: CASSLQGNTEAFF. CDR3 DNA: TGTGCCAGCAGCTTACAGGGGAACACTGAAGCTTTCTTT.

The chain joins TRBV6-5 to TRBJ1-5; tentatively, D is TRBD1 (5 bases). The length of the CDR3 is 14 residues. Trimming pared 3 bases from V and 7 bases from J, leaving 13 bases between. CDR1 and CDR2 (germline): MNHEY, SVGAGI. CDR3 in amino acids: CASSYVSGGQPQHF. As DNA, the CDR3 is TGTGCCAGCAGTTATGTCTCGGGGGGGCAGCCCCAGCATTTT.

The chain couples TRBV11-2 to TRBJ1-2, with D unresolved. This CDR3 has 14 residues. Germline V gives CDR1 SGHAT, CDR2 FQNNGV. Deletions cut 1 base from V and 6 bases from J, with 12 bases between. This CDR3 reads CASSLGAGLDGYTF. The CDR3 DNA is TGTGCCAGCAGCTTAGGGGCGGGCTTAGATGGCTACACCTTC.

The J gene is TRBJ1-4, the V gene TRBV18; maybe TRBD1 (6 bases). Germline values: CDR1 KGHSH, CDR2 LQKENI. The CDR3 is made up of 13 amino acids. Between the trimmed V and J ends, which lost 6 bases and 12 bases, there was a span of 17 bases. The CDR3 bases are TGTGCCAGCTCGTCCGGGACACAAACAGAACTGTTTTTT. This codes for CASSSGTQTELFF.

This clone was seen a few times. The chain links TRBV7-2 to TRBJ2-7; 7 nucleotides align to TRBD1. V trimming: 6 bases; J trimming: 1 base; junction bases outside the gene matches: 6. This CDR3 comprises 14 residues. Germline loops: CDR1 SGHTA, CDR2 FQGNSA. CDR3 in amino acids: CASSLTTGSYEQYF. CDR3 in DNA: TGTGCCAGCAGTCTGACGACAGGGTCCTACGAGCAGTACTTC.

The V and J genes are TRBV29-1 and TRBJ2-1; 10 bases are shared with TRBD2. V shed 3 bases and J 9 bases; nucleotides not matched to a gene: 8. Germline loops: CDR1 SQVTM, CDR2 ANQGSEA. This CDR3 is built from 14 residues. The CDR3 here is CSVDVAGGRGEQFF. In DNA form, the CDR3 reads TGCAGCGTTGATGTAGCGGGGGGCCGGGGTGAGCAGTTCTTC.

V is TRBV30 and J is TRBJ2-7, with D possibly TRBD2 on 6 matching bases. Germline CDR1 GTSNPN, CDR2 SVGIG (reference sequence). V lost 2 bases and J 2 bases, leaving 13 bases between the germline ends. The CDR3 is 14 residues long. Here the CDR3 DNA reads TGTGCCTGGAGTTTCGGGACGGGAGCCTACGAGCAGTACTTC. This sequence encodes CAWSFGTGAYEQYF.

The chain is built from TRBV4-1 and TRBJ2-1; the match to TRBD1 covers 8 bases. The CDR3 is 15 residues long. The V and J ends lost 3 bases and 4 bases, in that order; junction bases with no gene match: 5. Germline values: CDR1 MGHRA, CDR2 YSYEKL. DNA for the CDR3: TGCGCCAGCAGCCAGACAGGGGCCCAGTACAATGAGCAGTTCTTC. It codes for CASSQTGAQYNEQFF.

The chain joins TRBV28 to TRBJ2-1; 9 bases align to TRBD2. Germline V lookup: CDR1 MDHEN, CDR2 SYDVKM. This CDR3 is 14 amino acids long. The CDR3 bases are TGTGCGATAGCGGGGGACTTCTCCTACAATGAGCAGTTCTTC. The encoded protein is CAIAGDFSYNEQFF.